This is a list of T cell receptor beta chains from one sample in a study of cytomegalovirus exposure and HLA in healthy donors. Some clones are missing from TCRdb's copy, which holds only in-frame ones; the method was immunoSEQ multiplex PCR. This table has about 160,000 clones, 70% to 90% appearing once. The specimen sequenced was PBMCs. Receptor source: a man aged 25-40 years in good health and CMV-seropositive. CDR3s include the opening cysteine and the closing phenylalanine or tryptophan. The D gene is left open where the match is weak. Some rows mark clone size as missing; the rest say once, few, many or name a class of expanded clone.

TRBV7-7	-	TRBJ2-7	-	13	CASSQDTTYEQYF	TGTGCTAGCAGCCAGGACACGACTTACGAGCAGTACTTC
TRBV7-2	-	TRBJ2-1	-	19	CASSLSVGGAAHTYNEQFF	TGTGCCAGCAGCTTATCGGTTGGGGGGGCCGCCCATACTTACAATGAGCAGTTCTTC
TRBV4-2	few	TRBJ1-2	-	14	CASRAAPVGDGYTF	TGTGCCAGCAGGGCCGCCCCCGTTGGAGATGGCTACACCTTC
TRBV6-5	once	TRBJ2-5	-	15	CASSYSARYQETQYF	TGTGCCAGCAGTTACTCTGCTAGGTACCAAGAGACCCAGTACTTC
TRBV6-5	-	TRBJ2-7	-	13	CASSYSSIYEQYF	TGTGCCAGCAGTTACTCGTCCATCTACGAGCAGTACTTC
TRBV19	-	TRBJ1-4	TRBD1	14	CASNRDRDSEKLFF	TGTGCCAGTAATCGGGACAGGGATTCTGAAAAACTGTTTTTT
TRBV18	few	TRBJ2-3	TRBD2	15	CASSPQSGETDTQYF	TGTGCCAGCTCACCACAGAGCGGGGAGACAGATACGCAGTATTTT
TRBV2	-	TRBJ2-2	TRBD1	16	CASSHPGQLNTGELFF	TGTGCCAGCAGTCACCCGGGACAGCTTAACACCGGGGAGCTGTTTTTT
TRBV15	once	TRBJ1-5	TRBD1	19	CATSRLDRGQTHSNQPQHF	TGTGCCACCAGCAGGCTCGACAGGGGGCAGACCCATAGCAATCAGCCCCAGCATTTT
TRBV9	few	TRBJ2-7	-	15	CASSVGGESSYEQYF	TGTGCCAGCAGCGTAGGCGGGGAAAGCTCCTACGAGCAGTACTTC
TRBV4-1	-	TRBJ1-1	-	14	CASSQVSGNTEAFF	TGCGCCAGCAGCCAAGTCAGTGGGAACACTGAAGCTTTCTTT
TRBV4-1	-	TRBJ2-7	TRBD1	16	CASRFQMGQGFYEQYF	TGCGCCAGCCGCTTCCAAATGGGACAGGGATTCTACGAGCAGTACTTC
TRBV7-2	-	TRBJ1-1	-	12	CASSFSRDRAFF	TGTGCCAGCAGCTTTAGCAGGGATCGGGCTTTCTTT
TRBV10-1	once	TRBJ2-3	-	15	CASSEVFGPTDTQYF	TGCGCCAGCAGTGAGGTGTTCGGTCCCACAGATACGCAGTATTTT
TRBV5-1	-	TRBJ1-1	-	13	CASSLAGVGEAFF	TGCGCCAGCAGCTTGGCAGGGGTTGGTGAAGCTTTCTTT
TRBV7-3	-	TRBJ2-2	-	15	CASSAGTLDTGELFF	TGTGCCAGCAGCGCGGGAACGCTGGACACCGGGGAGCTGTTTTTT
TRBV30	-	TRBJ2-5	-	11	CAWSAQETQYF	TGTGCCTGGAGTGCTCAAGAGACCCAGTACTTC
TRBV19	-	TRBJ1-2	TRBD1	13	CASTWGTGSGYTF	TGTGCCAGTACCTGGGGGACAGGGAGCGGCTACACCTTC
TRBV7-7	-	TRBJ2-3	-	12	CASSQLGDTQYF	TGTGCTAGCAGCCAACTAGGAGATACGCAGTATTTT
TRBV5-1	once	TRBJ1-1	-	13	CASSLAGYYEAFF	TGCGCCAGCAGCTTGGCTGGGTACTATGAAGCTTTCTTT
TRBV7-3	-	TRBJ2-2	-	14	CASSQGAGAGELFF	TGTGCCAGCAGCCAAGGGGCAGGAGCCGGGGAGCTGTTTTTT
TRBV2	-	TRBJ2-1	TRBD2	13	CASLAGGSREQFF	TGTGCCAGCTTAGCGGGGGGGAGCCGTGAGCAGTTCTTC
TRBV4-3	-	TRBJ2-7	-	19	CASSQAPLRGQEVSYEQYF	TGCGCCAGCAGCCAGGCCCCCCTGAGAGGGCAAGAGGTCTCCTACGAGCAGTACTTC
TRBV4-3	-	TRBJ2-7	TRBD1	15	CASSQDRGSSYEQYF	TGCGCCAGCAGCCAGGACAGGGGCAGCTCCTACGAGCAGTACTTC
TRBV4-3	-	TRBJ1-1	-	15	CASSQEGGYSTEAFF	TGCGCCAGCAGCCAAGAGGGGGGGTACAGCACTGAAGCTTTCTTT
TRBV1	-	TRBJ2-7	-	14	CTSSPGTGDYEQYF	TGCACCAGCAGCCCCGGGACAGGTGATTACGAGCAGTACTTT
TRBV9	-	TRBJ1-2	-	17	CASSPTGGPPDNYGYTF	TGTGCCAGCAGTCCTACGGGGGGGCCCCCCGACAACTATGGCTACACCTTC
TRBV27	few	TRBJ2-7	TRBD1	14	CASRPDRALYEQYF	TGTGCCAGCCGTCCGGACAGGGCCCTGTACGAGCAGTACTTC
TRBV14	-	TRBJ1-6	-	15	CASSQDVLYNSPLHF	TGTGCCAGCAGCCAAGACGTCCTTTATAATTCACCCCTCCACTTT
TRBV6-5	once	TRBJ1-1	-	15	CASSYSRAGDTEAFF	TGTGCCAGCAGTTACTCGAGAGCAGGGGACACTGAAGCTTTCTTT
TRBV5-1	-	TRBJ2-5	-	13	CASRTGSLETQYF	TGCGCCAGCCGTACAGGGTCTTTGGAGACCCAGTACTTC
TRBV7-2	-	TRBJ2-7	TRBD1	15	CASSLRTGGNYEQYF	TGTGCCAGCAGCCTCCGGACAGGGGGCAACTACGAGCAGTACTTC
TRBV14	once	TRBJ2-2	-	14	CASKTGVSTGELFF	TGTGCCAGCAAAACCGGGGTGAGCACCGGGGAGCTGTTTTTT
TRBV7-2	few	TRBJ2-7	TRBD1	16	CASSPVWDRGSYEQYF	TGTGCCAGCAGCCCCGTATGGGACAGAGGCTCCTACGAGCAGTACTTC
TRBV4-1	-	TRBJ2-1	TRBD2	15	CASSQALAAFNEQFF	TGCGCCAGCAGCCAAGCGCTAGCGGCCTTCAATGAGCAGTTCTTC
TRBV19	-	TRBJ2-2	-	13	CASGAYDTGELFF	TGTGCCAGTGGGGCCTATGACACCGGGGAGCTGTTTTTT
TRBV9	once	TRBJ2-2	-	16	CASSPPAHGLTGELFF	TGTGCCAGCAGCCCCCCTGCACACGGGTTGACCGGGGAGCTGTTTTTT